The present T cell receptor beta chain was sequenced within a study of blood T cell repertoires in COVID-19. Some clones are missing from TCRdb's copy, which holds only in-frame ones; the method was immunoSEQ multiplex PCR. Found here are over 130,000 clones, under 90% of them singletons; the top ten hold more than 3%. The sequence derives from a man aged 50 to 60 in a cohort exposed to, infected with or recovered from COVID-19 (not recorded which). Sequencing was done on a sample of PBMCs or T cells enriched from blood (not recorded which).

The CDR3 spells CASSPGGGYGYTF. Written as DNA, the CDR3 is TGTGCCAGCAGCCCAGGGGGTGGCTATGGCTACACCTTC. The gene calls are TRBV12-3 or TRBV12-4 and TRBJ1-2; 7 bases match TRBD1. CDR3 size: 13 residues. V shed 6 bases, J shed 4 bases, and the junction held 5 bases outside the gene matches.